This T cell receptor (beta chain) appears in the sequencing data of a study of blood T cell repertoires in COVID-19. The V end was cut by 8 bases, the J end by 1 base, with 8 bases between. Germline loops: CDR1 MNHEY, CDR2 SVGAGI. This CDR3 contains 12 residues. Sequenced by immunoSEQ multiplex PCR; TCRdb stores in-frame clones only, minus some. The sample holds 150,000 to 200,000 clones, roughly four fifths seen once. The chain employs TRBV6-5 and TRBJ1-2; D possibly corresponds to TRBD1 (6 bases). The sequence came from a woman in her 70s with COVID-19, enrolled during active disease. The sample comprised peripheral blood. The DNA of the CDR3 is TGTGCCAGCGCGGACAGTAACTATGGCTACACCTTC. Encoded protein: CASADSNYGYTF.